A selection of T cell receptor beta chains follows, all from one sample in a study of identical twins. One entry per CDR3 protein results from TCRdb running MiXCR on the 5' RACE reads. The data hold hundreds of thousands of distinct CDR3 sequences, with around 6.1% observed a single time. The sample comprised naive T cells sorted from blood. The receptors originated from a man younger than 30 in good health. The conserved cysteine and the conserved F or W are not part of the CDR3 here. A D gene is named only where the DNA matches it firmly. Rows give clone size only sometimes, using once, few, many, or a class for an expanded clone.

v_gene,abundance,j_gene,d_gene,CDR3aa
TRBV11-2,many,TRBJ1-6,-,ASSLVGTDYNSPLH
TRBV11-1,-,TRBJ2-2,-,ASSAPTDFRNTGELF
TRBV12-3/TRBV12-4,-,TRBJ2-5,TRBD2,ASSSELAGVGETQY
TRBV11-2,few,TRBJ2-3,TRBD2,ASSLALAGQY
TRBV4-1,-,TRBJ2-3,-,ASSQRTATDTQY
TRBV5-1,many,TRBJ2-1,-,ASSLASLNEQF
TRBV2,few,TRBJ2-5,TRBD2,ASSRTSGSRETQY
TRBV4-3,many,TRBJ2-1,-,ASSQDRGRGTHNEQF
TRBV12-3/TRBV12-4,many,TRBJ2-5,-,ASRPGILLETQY
TRBV10-3,many,TRBJ2-1,-,AASPFSYNEQF
TRBV12-3/TRBV12-4,many,TRBJ2-3,-,ASRLGAATDTQY
TRBV11-2,-,TRBJ1-1,-,ASSLFGNRAF
TRBV27,many,TRBJ2-7,TRBD2,ASSLRTSGSYYEQY
TRBV7-3,few,TRBJ2-3,TRBD2,ASSMTSGIVDTQY
TRBV7-2,-,TRBJ2-7,-,ASRRPSTEQY
TRBV5-1,few,TRBJ2-3,TRBD2,ASSLSGGLAGVTDTQY
TRBV12-3/TRBV12-4,many,TRBJ2-1,TRBD2,ASSYSLAADNEQF
TRBV5-1,many,TRBJ2-1,-,ASSLAANEQF